This note documents a single T cell receptor (beta chain) sequence. Its target is unknown. Germline V CDR1 and CDR2: SQVTM, ANQGSEA. The CDR3 is 16 residues long. The source of the sample is a study of CXCR3-negative and CXCR3-positive naive CD8 T cells. Study results and caveats: TRB CDR3s were more hydrophobic in CXCR3-positive than in CXCR3-negative naive cells.

Researchers prepared the TRB cDNA libraries using 5' RACE with UMI labels. TCRdb re-called the 5' RACE reads; one entry per CDR3 protein, DNA not given. The sample holds tens of thousands of distinct CDR3 sequences. This TCR derives from a human donor in good health. Some clones in this sample may be carry-over from other donors' samples. The specimen sequenced was naive CXCR3+ CD8+ T cells from blood. Specified subset: CD45RO-CCR7+CD27+CD95- naive CD8+ T cells expressing CXCR3 (TNR3+). The chain carries TRBV29-1 and TRBJ2-4; the TRBD2 assignment by TCRdb is unverifiable without DNA. The CDR3 sequence is CSVLDLLAQIKNIQYF.